This TCR beta chain was sequenced in a study of blood T cell repertoires in COVID-19. V was shortened by 7 bases and J by 8 bases, with 21 bases between the two germline ends. Looked up from germline, CDR1 is MNHEY and CDR2 is SVGEGT. CDR3 length: 15 residues. Methods used by the authors: Scientists estimated how many nucleated cells there were by amplifying reference gene primers. Only in-frame clones appear in the TCRdb table, and some are missing; sequencing was by immunoSEQ multiplex PCR. V and J calls and clone size are given by that table; D and trimming were obtained from the DNA. There are 100,000 to 120,000 clones in the sample; nearly 80% occur only once, and 16% lies in the top ten.

The source material was peripheral blood. The gene calls are TRBV6-2 or TRBV6-3 and TRBJ2-1; a possible D gene is TRBD2 (5 bases). The sequence was obtained from a woman at least 80 years old with active or convalescent COVID-19. The CDR3 loop reads CASIPGGRLMDEQFF. CDR3 coding DNA: TGTGCCAGCATCCCTGGCGGGCGCTTGATGGATGAGCAGTTCTTC.